The present entry profiles one TCR beta chain with its context. The data originate from a study of cytomegalovirus exposure and HLA in healthy donors. Germline V gives CDR1 MNHEY, CDR2 SMNVEV (reference sequence). V gave up 3 bases and J gave up 3 bases; unmatched junction bases: 11. This CDR3 contains 16 residues. The PCR contained 60 Vbeta and 13 Jbeta primers. The data were produced by immunoSEQ multiplex PCR, yet TCRdb's version contains in-frame clones alone and is incomplete. The sample contains some 200,000 clones, about 74% of which appear only once. Material for sequencing was PBMCs. This clonotype originated in a man in his forties or fifties in good health and CMV-seronegative. This chain connects TRBV27 to TRBJ2-7, with 7 positions matching TRBD2. CDR3 nucleotide sequence: TGTGCCAGCAGTTTGAATCTTGGCAGGGAGGGCTACGAGCAGTACTTC. It yields the protein CASSLNLGREGYEQYF.